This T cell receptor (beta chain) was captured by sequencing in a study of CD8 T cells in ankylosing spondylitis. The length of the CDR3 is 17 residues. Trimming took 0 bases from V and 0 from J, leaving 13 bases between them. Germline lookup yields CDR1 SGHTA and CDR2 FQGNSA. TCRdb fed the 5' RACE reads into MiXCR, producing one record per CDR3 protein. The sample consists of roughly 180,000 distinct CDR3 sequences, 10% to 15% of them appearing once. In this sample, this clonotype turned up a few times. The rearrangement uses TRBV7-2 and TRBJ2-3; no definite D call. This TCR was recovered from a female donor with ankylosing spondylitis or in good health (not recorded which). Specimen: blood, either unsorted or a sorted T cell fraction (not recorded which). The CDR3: CASSLAGFRSSTDTQYF. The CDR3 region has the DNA TGTGCCAGCAGCTTAGCTGGTTTCAGGTCTAGCACAGATACGCAGTATTTT.